Sequencing of this TCR beta chain was carried out in a study of T cells after posttransplantation cyclophosphamide. The CDR3 has 13 amino acids. The germline CDR1 and CDR2 sequences are LGHNA and YNFKEQ. The V end lost 1 base, the J end lost 5 bases, and 9 bases lay between the germline ends. TCRdb keeps only in-frame clones here, not all; method: immunoSEQ multiplex PCR. The top ten hold 20% to 30% of the sample, which has about 7,200 clones, just under 80% seen once. This related bone marrow graft donor gave peripheral blood on the day of marrow donation. Study conclusions and caveats: Later blood repertoires were often dominated by clones from the donor CD8+ memory compartment. Tissue-infiltrating T cells from skin or gut overlapped little with blood T cells. Recipient CMV seropositivity and CMV reactivation strongly tracked TRB clonality.

This clone was detected once. What it recognizes is unknown. This chain joins TRBV4-2 and TRBJ2-7; unclear D gene. Sequences were obtained from memory CD4+ T cells sorted from blood. The receptor was isolated from a woman in her 50s in good health and a related stem cell transplant donor. The CDR3 spells CASSQGYVDEQYF. CDR3 DNA: TGTGCCAGCAGCCAAGGTTATGTCGACGAGCAGTACTTC.